The 10 T cell receptor beta chains in this list originate from one sample, sequenced in a study of Ad26.COV2.S vaccination and SARS-CoV-2 variants. Indicated treatment: some 20 received Ad26.COV2.S at low or high dose, single or two shots; 5 received placebo; per-sample allocation not given. Sampling happened 63 days after the first vaccine or placebo injection. Sequenced by immunoSEQ multiplex PCR; TCRdb stores in-frame clones only, minus some. The table includes roughly 400,000 clones, about 89% detected once. The sequenced sample was peripheral blood, obtained in a trial of Ad26.COV2.S vaccine versus placebo. The receptors come from a person between 18 and 65 years old who received the Ad26.COV2.S COVID-19 vaccine or a placebo.

The genes are TRBV28 and TRBJ1-6; no firm D call. Germline-derived CDR1 and CDR2 are MDHEN and SYDVKM. This CDR3 region has 15 residues. The V gene lost 8 bases and the J gene lost 0 bases, with 11 bases spanning the gap. The CDR3 coding sequence is TGTGCCAGCCAGGACCGGAGCTCCTATAATTCACCCCTCCACTTT. Encoded protein: CASQDRSSYNSPLHF.

This chain links TRBV18 with TRBJ2-5; no firm D call. Germline V gene lookup returns CDR1 KGHSH and CDR2 LQKENI. V was pared by 4 bases and J by 4 bases, with 7 bases between. This CDR3 region has 12 residues. In nucleotides, the CDR3 is TGTGCCAGCTCACTCCCCGGAGAGACCCAGTACTTC. Its protein is CASSLPGETQYF.

The chain carries TRBV7-6 and TRBJ1-1; the match to TRBD1 covers 8 bases. The germline V gene has CDR1 SGHVS and CDR2 FNYEAQ. The CDR3 runs to 16 residues. V was pared by 2 bases and J by 3 bases, with 8 bases of the junction left unmatched. In DNA, the CDR3 is TGTGCCAGCAGCTTAAGGGCAGGGGGCTTGGACACTGAAGCTTTCTTT. Protein: CASSLRAGGLDTEAFF.

This chain connects TRBV6-5 to TRBJ2-7, with 9 bases matching TRBD2. The germline CDR1 and CDR2 sequences are MNHEY and SVGAGI. V was clipped by 8 bases and J by 3 bases; unmatched bases: 5. This CDR3 comprises 13 residues. Here the CDR3 DNA reads TGTGCCAGCGAACTTAGCGGGAGCTACGAGCAGTACTTC. Translating gives CASELSGSYEQYF.

V gene TRBV4-1 combines with J gene TRBJ1-4; maybe TRBD1 (5 bases). CDR1 MGHRA and CDR2 YSYEKL come from the germline V gene. The CDR3 has 16 amino acids. Trimming removed 1 base at V and 5 bases at J, with 14 bases between. CDR3 sequence: CASSQAWGVTNEKLFF. CDR3 coding DNA: TGCGCCAGCAGCCAAGCCTGGGGGGTTACGAATGAAAAACTGTTTTTT.

This clone was recorded only once. This rearrangement joins TRBV21-1 to TRBJ2-4; TRBD1 reflects the table's D call only, with no check against the DNA. TRBV21-1 counts as a pseudogene. CDR3 length: 18 residues. The CDR3 nucleotides are TGTGCCAGCAGCACCCGAAGACAGGAGAGGATGGCCAAAAACATTCAGTACTTC. It codes for CASSTRRQERMAKNIQYF.

The chain recombines TRBV14 with TRBJ2-1; 8 nucleotides agree with TRBD2. J lost 1 base, V lost 1 base, and 6 bases had no gene match. Per germline, CDR1 SGHDN and CDR2 FVKESK. The CDR3 loop spans 17 amino acids. The DNA of the CDR3 is TGTGCCAGCAGCCAAGTGCGGGAGGAAGGATCCTACAATGAGCAGTTCTTC. Translation gives CASSQVREEGSYNEQFF.

The chain combines TRBV7-2 with TRBJ2-1; TRBD1 is a possible D gene (6 bases). Trimming cost V 4 bases and J 2 bases, with 12 bases left between them. Germline V gene sequence: CDR1 SGHTA, CDR2 FQGNSA. The CDR3 is 15 amino acids. The CDR3 here is CASSSTGTTYNEQFF. The CDR3 region has the DNA TGTGCCAGCAGCTCCACAGGGACGACCTACAATGAGCAGTTCTTC.

This clone occurred a few times. This chain connects TRBV28 to TRBJ1-2; D not certain. The ends were cut back, 3 bases at V and 4 bases at J, with 12 bases in the middle. Germline assignment: CDR1 MDHEN and CDR2 SYDVKM. The CDR3 has 14 residues. The CDR3 DNA is TGTGCCAGCAGTTTGATACAGCGGAGCTATGGCTACACCTTC. As protein: CASSLIQRSYGYTF.

This chain connects TRBV12-3 or TRBV12-4 to TRBJ1-3; D call uncertain. The ends were cut back, 8 bases at V and 4 bases at J, with 9 bases in the middle. The CDR3 is made up of 12 amino acids. The CDR3 protein is CASPTVGNTIYF. The CDR3 DNA follows: TGTGCCAGCCCGACTGTCGGAAACACCATATATTTT.